The clone carrying this T cell receptor beta chain was seen a single time. These data belong to a study of blood T cells in healthy people across ages. Combining a sample-barcoded 5' primer with a J-beta primer mix, a second PCR ran for roughly 7 to 12 cycles. TCRdb processed the 5' RACE reads anew with MiXCR; each CDR3 protein has one entry. The table has 700,000 or so distinct CDR3 sequences, around a fifth seen once. The CDR3 has 18 amino acids. CDR1 SGHRS and CDR2 YFSETQ come from the germline V gene. The receptor's source is a man aged 65 to 79 in good health. This chain connects TRBV5-1 to TRBJ2-1; 8 bases match TRBD2. Gene TRBJ2-5 matches the end of the DNA better, so the J call may be wrong. Sequencing was done on a sample of blood. Here the CDR3 DNA reads TGCGCCAGCAGCTTGGTTTCCCTAAGCGGGGGACAACAAGAGACCCAGTACTTC. Protein: CASSLVSLSGGQQETQYF.